Following are 12 T cell receptor beta chains from one sample sequenced in a study of T cells in Graves' hyperthyroidism and ophthalmopathy. TCR beta CDR3 regions were amplified from RNA transcripts. In the first-round RT-PCR of the TCR CDR3, the HTBI primer set was used. TCRdb re-analysed the multiplex PCR reads in MiXCR, keeping a single row per CDR3 protein. This table has fewer than 550,000 distinct CDR3 sequences, approximately 24% appearing once. The sequenced sample was blood. These receptors all come from a woman under 40 with Graves' ophthalmopathy.

This clonotype was observed a handful of times. This sequence joins TRBV12-3 or TRBV12-4 and TRBJ2-7; the match to TRBD2 covers 9 bases. The trim removed 6 bases at V and 4 bases at J, leaving 10 bases unmatched. The CDR3 covers 15 residues. In nucleotides, the CDR3 is TGTGCCAGCAGGATAGAAGCGGGAGGAAGGTACGAGCAGTACTTC. Protein: CASRIEAGGRYEQYF.

This clonotype has just a few counts. Sequence at one end of the junction differs from germline and may be a read error. This chain connects TRBV12-3 or TRBV12-4 to TRBJ2-7, with 7 bases lining up with TRBD1. CDR3 length: 16 residues. CDR3 bases: TGTGCCAGCAGTTTCGGCTCCGGGATAGGGGGCTACGATCAGTACTTC. Its translation: CASSFGSGIGGYDQYF.

This clonotype showed up just a few times. The chain is built from TRBV5-1 and TRBJ1-2; the D is unclear. Germline values: CDR1 SGHRS, CDR2 YFSETQ. V lost 4 bases, J lost 6 bases, and 10 bases lay in between. This CDR3 comprises 12 residues. DNA for the CDR3: TGCGCCAGCAGCCCCAATTGGGATGGCTACACCTTC. The encoded protein is CASSPNWDGYTF. Looking up the rest from reference TRBV5-1 and TRBJ1-2 gives the full variable domain: KAGVTQTPRYLIKTRGQQVTLSCSPISGHRSVSWYQQTPGQGLQFLFEYFSETQRNKGNFPGRFSGRQFSNSRSEMNVSTLELGDSALYLCASSPNWDGYTFGSGTRLTVV.

This clonotype was counted at least ten times. J is TRBJ2-2 and V is TRBV20-1, with TRBD1 identical over 7 bases. V shed 3 bases, J shed 3 bases, and the junction held 22 bases outside the gene matches. The CDR3 runs to 20 residues. The germline gives CDR1 DFQATT, CDR2 SNEGSKA (reference sequence). In DNA form, the CDR3 reads TGCAGTGCTAGCCCCCCCCCCGTCGAGACAGGGTCTGGCTACACCGGGGAGCTGTTTTTT. Translated: CSASPPPVETGSGYTGELFF.

This clonotype occurred many times. The chain recombines TRBV6-2 or TRBV6-3 with TRBJ1-5; the D is unclear. The V and J ends lost 0 bases and 4 bases respectively, with 13 bases between them. CDR1 MNHEY and CDR2 SVGEGT come from the germline V gene. The CDR3 extends over 16 amino acids. This chain's CDR3 is CASSYSGLGRNQPQHF. The CDR3 DNA sequence: TGTGCCAGCAGTTACTCAGGGCTGGGCAGAAATCAGCCCCAGCATTTT.

This clonotype was found many times. This chain links TRBV5-1 with TRBJ2-2, with 8 bases matching TRBD1. From germline, CDR1 is SGHRS and CDR2 YFSETQ. The CDR3 runs 13 residues. V dropped 10 bases and J dropped 3; count of bases not matched to a gene: 5. CDR3 DNA sequence: TGCGCCGGAGGGACAGGCGACACCGGGGAGCTGTTTTTT. Translated, it gives CAGGTGDTGELFF.

V gene TRBV20-1 combines with J gene TRBJ2-5, with 8 bases lining up with TRBD2. From germline, CDR1 is DFQATT and CDR2 SNEGSKA (reference sequence). V lost 0 bases to trimming and J lost 4 bases; unmatched junction nucleotides: 4. There are 14 residues in the CDR3. DNA of the CDR3: TGCAGTGCTAGAGATACGGGGGGGCGAGAGACCCAGTACTTC. Translated: CSARDTGGRETQYF.

This clonotype was counted ten times or more. This chain uses TRBV6-2 or TRBV6-3 with TRBJ1-5; tentatively, D is TRBD1 (6 bases). V lost 6 bases and J lost 4, with 16 bases in between. From germline, CDR1 is MNHEY and CDR2 SVGEGT. The CDR3 has 15 residues. CDR3 DNA sequence: TGTGCCAGCAGAAGTCCTAGACAGGCTAATCAGCCCCAGCATTTT. It encodes CASRSPRQANQPQHF.

The chain links TRBV11-2 to TRBJ2-6; D is uncertain. V was shortened by 5 bases and J by 0 bases, with 11 bases between the two germline ends. The CDR3 has 16 residues. From germline, CDR1 is SGHAT and CDR2 FQNNGV. The CDR3 protein is CASSPEVNSGANVLTF. The CDR3 DNA reads TGTGCCAGCAGCCCAGAGGTGAACTCTGGGGCCAACGTCCTGACTTTC.

This clonotype has just one count. A read error may account for a junction end that differs from germline. This chain uses TRBV24-1 with TRBJ1-2, with 7 positions matching TRBD1. The CDR3 is made up of 13 amino acids. Germline CDR1 KGHDR, CDR2 SFDVKD. The CDR3 bases are TGTGCCACGAGTGAGGCCAACAGGGGTGGCTACACCTTC. Its translation: CATSEANRGGYTF.

As to this clonotype: In this CDR3 the conserved last residue, phenylalanine or tryptophan, is missing, so a read error is likely. J is TRBJ1-2 and V is TRBV29-1, with D maybe TRBD1 (5 bases). The V end was cut by 8 bases, the J end by 0 bases, with 10 bases between. Germline lookup yields CDR1 SQVTM and CDR2 ANQGSEA. The CDR3 is 12 amino acids. The CDR3 sequence is CSIVDTNYGYTV. The CDR3 coding sequence is TGCAGCATCGTGGACACTAACTATGGCTACACCGTC.

Only a few counts were recorded for this clonotype. With a much larger clone just one base away, this may be a read error. The rearrangement joins TRBV7-6 to TRBJ2-7; D might be TRBD1 (6 bases). The CDR3 length is 13 residues. Germline lookup yields CDR1 SGHVS and CDR2 FNYEAQ. Trimming pared 1 base from V and 5 bases from J, leaving 9 bases between. The CDR3 DNA is TGTGCCAGCAGCTTAGGATCAGGGGACGAGCAGTACTTC. Its translation is CASSLGSGDEQYF.